Following are 12 T cell receptor beta chains from one sample sequenced in a study of siplizumab effects on memory and regulatory T cells. Assay used: immunoSEQ multiplex PCR; TCRdb lists only in-frame clones, some missing. The sample includes approximately 100,000 clones, 93% seen only once; the top ten take around 0.16%. Sequencing input: non-Treg CD4+ T cells sorted from blood. The receptors come from a human donor in good health.

This chain links TRBV28 with TRBJ1-5; perhaps TRBD1 as D (5 bases). Trimming took off 2 bases at V and 8 bases at J, with 16 bases between the two ends. The germline V gene encodes CDR1 MDHEN and CDR2 SYDVKM. This CDR3 is 15 amino acids long. CDR3 in amino acids: CASSLRDSGEEPQHF. CDR3 DNA: TGTGCCAGCAGTTTACGAGACTCGGGGGAAGAGCCCCAGCATTTT.

This clone has only one observation. The chain uses TRBV5-5 and TRBJ1-2, with D unclear. The V gene's germline CDR1 is SGHKS and CDR2 YYEKEE (reference sequence). The CDR3 sequence is 12 residues long. V was pared by 4 bases and J by 8 bases, with 12 bases between. CDR3 bases: TGTGCCAGCAGCATGAGCCAGGCGGGCTACACCTTC. This encodes CASSMSQAGYTF.

The V gene is TRBV18, the J gene TRBJ1-5; no definite D call. The V end was cut by 3 bases, the J end by 6 bases, with 12 bases between. This CDR3 is built from 14 residues. CDR1 KGHSH and CDR2 LQKENI come from the germline V gene. As DNA, the CDR3 is TGTGCCAGCTCACCGGAGGGAGAACGTCAGCCCCAGCATTTT. Amino acid sequence: CASSPEGERQPQHF.

The CDR3 spells CASSFGTGGNEQFF. DNA of the CDR3: TGCGCCAGCAGCTTCGGGACAGGGGGCAATGAGCAGTTCTTC. This chain connects TRBV5-1 to TRBJ2-1; 11 bases match TRBD1. J was trimmed by 6 bases and V by 2 bases; bases with no gene match: 1. The CDR3 consists of 14 residues. Germline CDR1 reads SGHRS; CDR2 reads YFSETQ.

This CDR3 is CASNPKGTSGNTIYF. DNA of the CDR3: TGTGCCAGCAACCCAAAGGGGACGTCTGGAAACACCATATATTTT. V usage is TRBV7-2 and J usage is TRBJ1-3; a possible D gene is TRBD1 (5 bases). V lost 7 bases and J lost 1, with 14 bases in between. CDR3 length equals 15 residues. CDR1 and CDR2 (germline): SGHTA, FQGNSA.

J is TRBJ1-5 and V is TRBV28; no firm D call. CDR3 length: 14 residues. From germline, CDR1 is MDHEN and CDR2 SYDVKM. V lost 5 bases and J lost 0, with 8 bases in between. The CDR3 spells CASSKDVSNQPQHF. CDR3 nucleotide sequence: TGTGCCAGCAGTAAGGACGTTAGCAATCAGCCCCAGCATTTT.

The rearrangement uses TRBV27 and TRBJ2-2; D possibly corresponds to TRBD1 (6 bases). V was clipped by 4 bases and J by 2 bases, with 11 bases between them. Germline-derived CDR1 and CDR2 are MNHEY and SMNVEV (reference sequence). CDR3 length: 15 residues. CDR3 nucleotides: TGTGCCAGCAGTTGGGGACAAGTCAACACCGGGGAGCTGTTTTTT. This gives the protein CASSWGQVNTGELFF.

The J gene is TRBJ2-7, the V gene TRBV11-2, with a weak D call TRBD2 (6 bases). The V end lost 3 bases, the J end lost 6 bases, and 18 bases lay between the germline ends. Germline CDR1 is SGHAT and CDR2 is FQNNGV. This CDR3 spans 15 amino acids. The CDR3 region is CASSFPLEGSSEQYF. In DNA, the CDR3 is TGTGCCAGCAGCTTTCCTTTGGAGGGGTCGTCCGAGCAGTACTTC. The variable domain in full, completed from reference TRBV11-2 and TRBJ2-7, reads EAGVAQSPRYKIIEKRQSVAFWCNPISGHATLYWYQQILGQGPKLLIQFQNNGVVDDSQLPKDRFSAERLKGVDSTLKIQPAKLEDSAVYLCASSFPLEGSSEQYFGPGTRLTVT.

The chain is built from TRBV15 and TRBJ1-5; D is undetermined. Trimming stripped 1 base from V and 5 bases from J, with 9 bases between. CDR1 is LNHNV and CDR2 is YYDKDF in the germline V gene (reference sequence). CDR3 size: 14 residues. The CDR3 region has the DNA TGTGCCACCAGCAGAGGAGGGCGGGATCAGCCCCAGCATTTT. Amino acids: CATSRGGRDQPQHF.

The rearrangement joins TRBV19 to TRBJ2-4, with D maybe TRBD1 (5 bases). The CDR3 totals 17 residues. Trimming shortened V by 1 base and J by 0 bases, and 13 bases separated the two germline ends. Per germline, CDR1 LNHDA and CDR2 SQIVND (reference sequence). In DNA, the CDR3 is TGTGCCAGTAGTATAGCCTCTCCAGGGCTAGCCAAAAACATTCAGTACTTC. Residues: CASSIASPGLAKNIQYF.

In its sample, this clone was seen once. This chain links TRBV19 with TRBJ1-6; D is uncertain. Deletions cut 5 bases from V and 8 bases from J, with 16 bases between. Per the germline V gene, CDR1 is LNHDA and CDR2 is SQIVND (reference sequence). This CDR3 region has 15 residues. CDR3 region: CASSLKGSGDSPLHF. DNA of the CDR3: TGTGCCAGTAGTCTTAAGGGTTCCGGTGATTCACCCCTCCACTTT.

The rearrangement links TRBV4-1 to TRBJ2-3; the D gene could be TRBD1 or TRBD2 (5 bases each). Germline values: CDR1 MGHRA, CDR2 YSYEKL. This CDR3 has 12 residues. V was clipped by 0 bases and J by 8 bases, with 6 bases between them. The CDR3 spells CASSQDGGTQYF. Here the CDR3 DNA reads TGCGCCAGCAGCCAAGATGGGGGTACGCAGTATTTT.